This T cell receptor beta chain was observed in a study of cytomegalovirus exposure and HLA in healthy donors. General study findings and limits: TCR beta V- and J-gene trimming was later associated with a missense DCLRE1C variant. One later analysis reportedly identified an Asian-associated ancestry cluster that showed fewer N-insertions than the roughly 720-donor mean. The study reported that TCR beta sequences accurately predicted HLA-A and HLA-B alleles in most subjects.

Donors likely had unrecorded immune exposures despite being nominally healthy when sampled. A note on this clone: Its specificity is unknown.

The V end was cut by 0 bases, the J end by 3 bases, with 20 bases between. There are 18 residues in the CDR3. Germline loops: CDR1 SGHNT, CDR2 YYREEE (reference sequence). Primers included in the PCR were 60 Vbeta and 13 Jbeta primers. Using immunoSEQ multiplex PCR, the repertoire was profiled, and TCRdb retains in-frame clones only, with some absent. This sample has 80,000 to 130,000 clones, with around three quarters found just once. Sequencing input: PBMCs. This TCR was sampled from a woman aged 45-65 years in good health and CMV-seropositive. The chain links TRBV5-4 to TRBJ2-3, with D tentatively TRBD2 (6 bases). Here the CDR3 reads CASSLVGRLEGSTDTQYF. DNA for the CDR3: TGTGCCAGCAGCTTGGTTGGGCGACTAGAGGGGAGTACAGATACGCAGTATTTT.